This is a list of T cell receptor beta chains from one sample in a study of blood T cell repertoires in COVID-19. Sequencing used immunoSEQ multiplex PCR; TCRdb keeps in-frame clones, though not all of them. The sample shows a few hundred thousand clones, approximately 90% of them seen only once. The sequenced sample was PBMCs or T cells enriched from blood (not recorded which). The receptors stem from a man between 18 and 35 years old who had recovered from COVID-19. Both conserved end residues are trimmed from each CDR3.

V	J	CDR3
TRBV18	TRBJ2-5	ASSLGTGVETQY
TRBV19	TRBJ1-1	ASCQDRDFSEAF
TRBV3-1/TRBV3-2	TRBJ1-1	ASSPGTGMNTEAF
TRBV2	TRBJ1-4	ASSDPPVGTGGFLYDEKLF
TRBV7-9	TRBJ1-1	ASSLRGRGNTEAF
TRBV6-5	TRBJ1-1	ASSYSIIGGTEAF
TRBV18	TRBJ1-2	ASSPLRSQDYGYT
TRBV7-9	TRBJ2-7	ASSLGSQHQY
TRBV19	TRBJ2-7	ASSPLLNTGSYEQY
TRBV27	TRBJ2-3	ASSLQGAVDTQY
TRBV28	TRBJ1-6	ASRPHEWEGGSPLH
TRBV7-9	TRBJ2-4	ASSASSAGRGNIQY
TRBV10-2	TRBJ2-1	ASSESGGGGSLVV
TRBV28	TRBJ1-5	ASSPLSGQLNQPQH
TRBV9	TRBJ1-2	ASSRRYAGIDSV
TRBV14	TRBJ1-1	ASSHRITEAF
TRBV28	TRBJ2-7	ASSFLSFGTGAYEQY
TRBV7-2	TRBJ1-1	ASSLVSRTEAF
TRBV18	TRBJ2-7	ASWGQGYEQY
TRBV6-2/TRBV6-3	TRBJ2-3	ASSYRPGGADTQY
TRBV28	TRBJ2-5	ASSLGAAAKETQY
TRBV5-1	TRBJ2-2	ASSLNFNTGELF
TRBV4-3	TRBJ1-2	ASSQDWTGRTGYT
TRBV6-2/TRBV6-3	TRBJ1-1	ASSYPGGTGTEAF
TRBV2	TRBJ1-2	ASSVREANYGYT
TRBV27	TRBJ1-1	ASSPTPRANTEAF
TRBV18	TRBJ2-5	ASSPMGQMETQY
TRBV5-6	TRBJ2-3	ACSGAGLTDTQY
TRBV5-4	TRBJ2-1	ASSPKDKFSFNEQF
TRBV28	TRBJ2-5	ASMRRLETQY
TRBV6-1	TRBJ1-2	ASSEAGLAYGYT
TRBV5-1	TRBJ1-1	ASSLQGGGNTEAF
TRBV5-1	TRBJ2-2	ASSLTGLADTGELF
TRBV6-5	TRBJ1-2	ASSYGTGGTNYGYT
TRBV5-1	TRBJ1-1	ASSLLLGQGVMNTEAF
TRBV12-3/TRBV12-4	TRBJ1-2	ASSKDRDYGYT
TRBV2	TRBJ2-5	ASSNDRNQETQY
TRBV7-3	TRBJ2-5	ASSRAGGGETQY
TRBV19	TRBJ2-3	ASSIRERDTQY
TRBV9	TRBJ1-3	ASSVADAKVRVHTIY
TRBV9	TRBJ1-2	ASSVGSVAPNYGYT
TRBV3-1/TRBV3-2	TRBJ2-1	ASSHRVNEQF